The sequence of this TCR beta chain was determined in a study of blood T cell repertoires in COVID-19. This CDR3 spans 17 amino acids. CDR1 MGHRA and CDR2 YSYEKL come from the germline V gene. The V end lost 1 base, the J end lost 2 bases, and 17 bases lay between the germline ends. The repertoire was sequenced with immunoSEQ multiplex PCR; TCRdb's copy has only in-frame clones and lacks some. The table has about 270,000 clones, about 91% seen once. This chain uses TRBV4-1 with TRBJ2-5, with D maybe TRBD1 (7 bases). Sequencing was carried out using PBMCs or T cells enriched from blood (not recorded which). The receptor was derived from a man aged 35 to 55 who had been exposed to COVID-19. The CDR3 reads CASSQVQGGRLQETQYF. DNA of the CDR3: TGCGCCAGCAGCCAAGTTCAGGGGGGCCGCCTACAAGAGACCCAGTACTTC.